This passage covers 9 T cell receptor beta chains from one sample sequenced in a study of Tregs in tolerant kidney transplant recipients. The data were produced by immunoSEQ multiplex PCR, yet TCRdb's version contains in-frame clones alone and is incomplete. The sample has about 240,000 clones, 65% to 85% seen once. What was sequenced was CD4+ T cells from blood. The receptors originated from a human donor in good health.

This chain joins TRBV6-6 and TRBJ2-7; D remains ambiguous. CDR1 and CDR2 (germline): MNHNY, SVGAGI (reference sequence). This CDR3 region has 13 residues. V was pared by 2 bases and J by 2 bases, with 7 bases between. DNA of the CDR3: TGTGCCAGCAGTTACCAGAACGCCTACGAGCAGTACTTC. Translated: CASSYQNAYEQYF.

There are a few counts of this clone. This chain links TRBV19 with TRBJ1-5, with a weak D call TRBD1 (6 bases). CDR1 and CDR2 from the germline V gene are LNHDA and SQIVND (reference sequence). The CDR3 sequence is 15 residues long. Deletions cut 8 bases from V and 2 bases from J, with 16 bases between. The CDR3 nucleotides read TGTGCCAGTCACTCGGGGGGCTTTCGCAATCAGCCCCAGCATTTT. Translating it yields CASHSGGFRNQPQHF.

This clone was picked up one time. The junction does not match germline at one end; this may be a read error. This rearrangement joins TRBV7-7 to TRBJ2-5, with a tentative D call TRBD1 (6 bases). The CDR3 covers 12 residues. CDR1 SSHAT and CDR2 FNYEAQ come from the germline V gene (reference sequence). CDR3 in amino acids: CASSQDRKTQYF. CDR3 DNA: TGTGCTAGCAGCCAAGACAGGAAGACCCAGTACTTC.

The J gene is TRBJ2-5, the V gene TRBV18, with a tentative D call TRBD1 (6 bases). The CDR3 has 13 amino acids. V was trimmed by 3 bases and J by 4 bases, leaving 9 bases between them. Germline assignment: CDR1 KGHSH and CDR2 LQKENI. The CDR3 spells CASSPEQGETQYF. The CDR3 coding sequence is TGTGCCAGCTCACCCGAACAGGGAGAGACCCAGTACTTC.

With respect to this clone: A read error may account for a junction end that differs from germline. The CDR3 region is CASSLVPTGRDGELFF. The CDR3 DNA follows: TGTGCTAGCAGCTTAGTCCCGACAGGGAGAGACGGGGAGCTGTTTTTT. The chain uses TRBV7-7 and TRBJ2-2; 7 bases are shared with TRBD1. Per the germline V gene, CDR1 is SSHAT and CDR2 is FNYEAQ (reference sequence). CDR3 length: 16 residues.

The chain links TRBV29-1 to TRBJ1-4; 9 nucleotides line up with TRBD1. CDR3 length equals 13 residues. Germline-derived CDR1 and CDR2 are SQVTM and ANQGSEA. With V trimmed by 6 bases and J by 7 bases, 6 bases remained unmatched. The CDR3 loop is CSVAGTGSEKLFF. The CDR3 DNA reads TGCAGCGTCGCCGGGACAGGGAGTGAAAAACTGTTTTTT.

V is TRBV28 and J is TRBJ2-1; 7 nucleotides line up with TRBD1. After removal of 6 bases from V and 0 bases from J, the junction contained 11 bases not matched to a gene. Germline CDR1 is MDHEN and CDR2 is SYDVKM. The CDR3 spans 17 residues. In DNA form, the CDR3 reads TGTGCCAGCAGCTCGCTCCGACAGGGAAGCTCCTACAATGAGCAGTTCTTC. Translating it yields CASSSLRQGSSYNEQFF. The full variable domain, with the rest looked up from reference TRBV28 and TRBJ2-1, is DVKVTQSSRYLVKRTGEKVFLECVQDMDHENMFWYRQDPGLGLRLIYFSYDVKMKEKGDIPEGYSVSREKKERFSLILESASTNQTSMYLCASSSLRQGSSYNEQFFGPGTRLTVL.

This clone showed up just a few times. The chain recombines TRBV6-1 with TRBJ2-7; D gene ambiguous. The CDR3 extends over 12 amino acids. In germline, CDR1 is MNHNS, CDR2 SASEGT. Trimming took off 6 bases at V and 4 bases at J, with 10 bases between the two ends. The CDR3 DNA reads TGTGCCAGCAGGGGAAGTCTTTACGAGCAGTACTTC. The encoded protein is CASRGSLYEQYF.

This clone was recorded a few times. The chain is built from TRBV19 and TRBJ2-7; TRBD1 matches 11 bases. The CDR3 is made up of 13 amino acids. V gave up 11 bases and J gave up 4 bases; unmatched junction bases: 7. Germline V lookup: CDR1 LNHDA, CDR2 SQIVND (reference sequence). The CDR3 loop is CAVSGTGGYEQYF. CDR3 DNA sequence: TGTGCCGTCTCCGGGACAGGGGGTTACGAGCAGTACTTC.